The 21 T cell receptor beta chains below come from one sample, sequenced in a study of shared clonotypes between healthy human individuals. Sequenced by immunoSEQ multiplex PCR; TCRdb stores in-frame clones only, minus some. Of some 2,100,000 clones listed, roughly 91% are singletons. Naive CD8 populations comprised CD45RO-negative cells positively selected for CCR7, excluding terminally differentiated effector memory CD45RA+ cells. The sequenced sample consisted of naive CD8+ T cells from PBMCs. The source is a man aged 18 to 30 in good health. Some clones in this sample may be carry-over from other donors' samples.

A remark on this clone: Within the sample, other DNA sequences also encode this same CDR3. This chain joins TRBV27 and TRBJ2-1; no firm D call. Germline lookup yields CDR1 MNHEY and CDR2 SMNVEV (reference sequence). The CDR3 spans 15 residues. The V gene lost 2 bases and the J gene lost 0 bases, with 8 bases spanning the gap. CDR3: CASSLEVSSYNEQFF. CDR3 coding DNA: TGTGCCAGCAGTTTAGAGGTGAGCTCCTACAATGAGCAGTTCTTC.

The chain joins TRBV9 to TRBJ2-2, with D possibly TRBD1 on 5 matching bases. CDR1 and CDR2 from the germline V gene are SGDLS and YYNGEE. V shed 0 bases and J shed 4 bases, with 13 bases lying between them. The CDR3 consists of 16 residues. The CDR3 region is CASSVEQADLTGELFF. The CDR3 DNA is TGTGCCAGCAGCGTAGAACAGGCCGATCTCACCGGGGAGCTGTTTTTT.

The genes are TRBV5-6 and TRBJ2-6, with D hard to call. The CDR3 is 18 amino acids. Deletions cut 4 bases from V and 4 bases from J, with 21 bases between. Looked up from germline, CDR1 is SGHDT and CDR2 is YYEEEE. CDR3 nucleotide sequence: TGTGCCAGCAGCACCGGTTCGACCTACTTCGGAGGGGCCAACGTCCTGACTTTC. Its translation is CASSTGSTYFGGANVLTF.

The V and J genes are TRBV28 and TRBJ1-1; TRBD1 might be the D (5 bases). The V gene's germline CDR1 is MDHEN and CDR2 SYDVKM. The CDR3 is 15 residues long. V was cut by 6 bases and J by 3 bases, with 17 bases left in between. The CDR3 sequence: CASRPRRWGHTEAFF. CDR3 bases: TGTGCCAGCAGACCAAGGAGGTGGGGACACACTGAAGCTTTCTTT.

The chain has TRBV6-5 and TRBJ2-7; D might be TRBD2 (7 bases). V gave up 0 bases and J gave up 6 bases, with 15 bases separating them. The germline gives CDR1 MNHEY, CDR2 SVGAGI. The CDR3 loop spans 15 amino acids. The CDR3 is CASSYSDGGLGEQYF. DNA for the CDR3: TGTGCCAGCAGTTACTCGGACGGGGGGCTCGGCGAGCAGTACTTC.

The chain joins TRBV4-1 to TRBJ1-2; D is ambiguous. V dropped 1 base and J dropped 2 bases, with 11 bases sitting between them. This CDR3 comprises 15 residues. Germline loops: CDR1 MGHRA, CDR2 YSYEKL. Written as DNA, the CDR3 is TGCGCCAGCAGCCAAGTCAGTCGGATAAACTATGGCTACACCTTC. Residues: CASSQVSRINYGYTF.

The chain carries TRBV6-5 and TRBJ2-1; D gene uncertain. In germline, CDR1 is MNHEY, CDR2 SVGAGI. This CDR3 contains 14 residues. The V gene lost 0 bases and the J gene lost 9 bases, with 12 bases spanning the gap. The CDR3 here is CASSYSEGYSEQFF. In DNA, the CDR3 is TGTGCCAGCAGTTACTCGGAAGGGTATAGTGAGCAGTTCTTC.

The sample holds one count of this clone. The chain combines TRBV10-3 with TRBJ2-7; TRBD1 aligns across 8 bases. The CDR3 spans 13 residues. The germline V gene encodes CDR1 ENHRY and CDR2 SYGVKD. V shed 6 bases and J 6 bases; nucleotides not matched to a gene: 7. The CDR3 region has the DNA TGTGCCATCAGAGACAGGGGATTGGGCGAGCAGTACTTC. Protein: CAIRDRGLGEQYF.

This chain uses TRBV6-1 with TRBJ2-1; 8 nucleotides line up with TRBD2. With 2 bases clipped from V and 3 bases from J, the junction kept 3 bases outside the gene matches. The V gene's germline CDR1 is MNHNS and CDR2 SASEGT. The CDR3 is made up of 15 amino acids. The CDR3 reads CASSEPRGGYNEQFF. The CDR3 bases are TGTGCCAGCAGTGAACCTCGGGGGGGCTACAATGAGCAGTTCTTC.

The chain uses TRBV15 and TRBJ2-7; the match to TRBD2 covers 8 bases. Germline CDR1 reads LNHNV; CDR2 reads YYDKDF (reference sequence). The length of the CDR3 is 15 residues. The V segment lost 0 bases and the J segment 2 bases; nucleotides outside the gene matches: 3. The CDR3 spells CATSRDQGLAYEQYF. CDR3 coding DNA: TGTGCCACCAGCAGAGATCAGGGACTAGCCTACGAGCAGTACTTC.

V and J are TRBV6-4 and TRBJ2-1; perhaps TRBD1 as D (5 bases). The CDR3 length is 16 residues. Germline V gene data show CDR1 as MRHNA and CDR2 as SNTAGT. Trimming took 2 bases from V and 4 from J, leaving 15 bases between them. The CDR3 here is CASSDAQGRTYNEQFF. CDR3 nucleotides: TGTGCCAGCAGTGACGCCCAGGGTAGAACGTACAATGAGCAGTTCTTC.

The gene calls are TRBV13 and TRBJ2-2; a weak D match, TRBD1 (6 bases). With 5 bases removed from V and 6 bases from J, the gap between germline ends came to 25 bases. CDR1 and CDR2 (germline): PRHDT, FYEKMQ (reference sequence). The CDR3 loop spans 18 amino acids. CDR3 bases: TGTGCCAGCAGCCCAAGATTGGTCCAGGGGAGCGGAGCCGGGGAGCTGTTTTTT. Protein sequence: CASSPRLVQGSGAGELFF.

The genes are TRBV7-9 and TRBJ1-2; 8 positions agree with TRBD1. Trimming at V came to 4 bases and at J to 6 bases, leaving 4 bases not matched to a gene. This CDR3 has 13 residues. Germline loops: CDR1 SEHNR, CDR2 FQNEAQ (reference sequence). The CDR3 DNA follows: TGTGCCAGCAGCTCCAGGGGGCTGGATGGCTACACCTTC. Amino acid sequence: CASSSRGLDGYTF.

As concerns this clone: The junction shows a germline mismatch at one end, possibly a read error. The J gene is TRBJ1-4, the V gene TRBV27; weak D call: TRBD1 (5 bases). This CDR3 region has 15 residues. The V gene's germline CDR1 is MNHEY and CDR2 SMNVEV (reference sequence). In nucleotides, the CDR3 is TGTGCCAGCAGTTTATGGGTGGGGGGAAATGAGAAACTGTTTTTT. This translates into CASSLWVGGNEKLFF.

This sequence joins TRBV6-5 and TRBJ2-7, with D perhaps TRBD1 (7 bases). V lost 2 bases and J 3 bases, leaving 14 bases between the germline ends. The CDR3 covers 15 residues. Germline values: CDR1 MNHEY, CDR2 SVGAGI. The CDR3 is CASSYAQGGLYEQYF. Here the CDR3 DNA reads TGTGCCAGCAGTTACGCGCAGGGGGGCCTCTACGAGCAGTACTTC.

Only one count was recorded for this clone. The chain links TRBV13 to TRBJ2-1, with TRBD1 identical over 9 bases. This CDR3 is 14 amino acids long. J lost 8 bases, V lost 7 bases, and 9 bases had no gene match. CDR1 is PRHDT and CDR2 is FYEKMQ in the germline V gene (reference sequence). The DNA for the CDR3 is TGTGCCAGCAACCCCCCGGGACAGGGTTATGAGCAGTTCTTC. Protein: CASNPPGQGYEQFF.

This clone was observed a single time. V and J are TRBV6-6 and TRBJ2-7, with a tentative D call TRBD1 (7 bases). The CDR3 consists of 13 residues. The V end lost 9 bases, the J end lost 5 bases, and 17 bases lay between the germline ends. Per germline, CDR1 MNHNY and CDR2 SVGAGI (reference sequence). The CDR3: CASQRQGGHEQYF. The CDR3 DNA sequence: TGTGCCAGTCAGCGGCAGGGGGGCCACGAGCAGTACTTC.

This clone appeared a single time. This chain joins TRBV29-1 and TRBJ2-7, with 12 bases fitting TRBD2. This CDR3 region has 14 residues. Germline-derived CDR1 and CDR2 are SQVTM and ANQGSEA. The trim removed 6 bases at V and 0 bases at J, leaving 3 bases unmatched. For the CDR3, the DNA is TGCAGCGTAGGGACTAGCGGGTTCTCCTACGAGCAGTACTTC. Its protein is CSVGTSGFSYEQYF.

The chain links TRBV7-9 to TRBJ2-3, with 11 positions matching TRBD1. This CDR3 contains 15 residues. The V segment lost 3 bases and the J segment 3 bases; nucleotides outside the gene matches: 2. The germline V gene has CDR1 SEHNR and CDR2 FQNEAQ (reference sequence). Here the CDR3 DNA reads TGTGCCAGCAGCTTCGGACAGGGGGCGACAGATACGCAGTATTTT. This gives the protein CASSFGQGATDTQYF.

The CDR3 here is CASSVSTNRGTNTDTQYF. CDR3 bases: TGTGCCAGCAGCGTCTCAACAAACAGGGGTACCAACACAGATACGCAGTATTTT. V usage is TRBV9 and J usage is TRBJ2-3; TRBD1 agrees at 7 bases. This CDR3 region has 18 residues. CDR1 SGDLS and CDR2 YYNGEE come from the germline V gene. V trimming: 2 bases; J trimming: 2 bases; junction bases outside the gene matches: 14.

The chain links TRBV29-1 to TRBJ2-1, with D tentatively TRBD2 (5 bases). The CDR3 is 13 amino acids. Trimming left V 0 bases short and J 9 bases short, with 12 bases between. The germline gives CDR1 SQVTM, CDR2 ANQGSEA. This CDR3 is CSVEEAREGEQFF. In DNA, the CDR3 is TGCAGCGTTGAAGAGGCCCGTGAGGGTGAGCAGTTCTTC.